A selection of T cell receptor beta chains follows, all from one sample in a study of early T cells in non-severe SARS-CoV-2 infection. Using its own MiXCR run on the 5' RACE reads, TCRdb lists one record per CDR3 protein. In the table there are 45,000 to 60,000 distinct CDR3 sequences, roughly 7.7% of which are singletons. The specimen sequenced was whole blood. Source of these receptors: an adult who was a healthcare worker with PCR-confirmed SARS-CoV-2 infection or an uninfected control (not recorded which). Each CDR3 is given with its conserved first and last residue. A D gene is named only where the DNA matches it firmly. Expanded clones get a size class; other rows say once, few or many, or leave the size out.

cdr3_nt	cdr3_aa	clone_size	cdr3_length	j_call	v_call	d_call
TGTGCCAGCAGTCTCCAGCGGTCGAAGACCCAGTACTTC	CASSLQRSKTQYF	many	13	TRBJ2-5	TRBV28	NA
TGTGCCAGCAGCTTCGGGACAGGCTACGAGCAGTACTTC	CASSFGTGYEQYF	NA	13	TRBJ2-7	TRBV7-6	TRBD1
TGCAGCGTTGGGGCAGTGGCAGGCTACACCTTC	CSVGAVAGYTF	NA	11	TRBJ1-2	TRBV29-1	NA
TGTGCCAGCAGTTTTCTGGCGGGAGCCGGGTCAGATACGCAGTATTTT	CASSFLAGAGSDTQYF	few	16	TRBJ2-3	TRBV28	TRBD2
TGTGCCAGCAGTATCAGGGGTGTCGGCACTGAAGCTTTCTTT	CASSIRGVGTEAFF	many	14	TRBJ1-1	TRBV27	NA
TGTGCCAGCAGCTTAGGCAGTTACACCGGGGAGCTGTTTTTT	CASSLGSYTGELFF	many	14	TRBJ2-2	TRBV7-7	NA
TGTGCCAGCAGCCTAGGGGGTTACGAGCAGTACTTC	CASSLGGYEQYF	NA	12	TRBJ2-7	TRBV3-1	NA
TGCAGCGCCTCGACAGGGCCGGCATCTAGCTCTGGAAACACCATATATTTT	CSASTGPASSSGNTIYF	NA	17	TRBJ1-3	TRBV29-1	TRBD1
TGTGCCAGCAGCTTAGCTAAGGGACTAGCGGAAGAGACCCAGTACTTC	CASSLAKGLAEETQYF	few	16	TRBJ2-5	TRBV7-2	TRBD2
TGCGCCAGCAGCATGACAGGGAACCCTGAAGCTTTCTTT	CASSMTGNPEAFF	many	13	TRBJ1-1	TRBV5-1	TRBD1
TGCAGTGGGCTCAGTAGCGGGGGCTACGAGCAGTACTTC	CSGLSSGGYEQYF	NA	13	TRBJ2-7	TRBV20-1	TRBD2
TGTGCCAGCCACGGGACTAGCGGGAGGCCCGCCGTCTCCTACAATGAGCAGTTCTTC	CASHGTSGRPAVSYNEQFF	NA	19	TRBJ2-1	TRBV28	TRBD2
TGTGCCAGCAGTACGGGACTAGCGATAATCACCGGGGAGCTGTTTTTT	CASSTGLAIITGELFF	NA	16	TRBJ2-2	TRBV27	TRBD2
TGTGCCAGTAGTCATGGAGTTCAAGAGACCCAGTACTTC	CASSHGVQETQYF	many	13	TRBJ2-5	TRBV19	NA
TGTGCCAGCAGTGAAGAAGACGAGCAGTACTTC	CASSEEDEQYF	many	11	TRBJ2-7	TRBV2	NA
TGTGCCAGCAGCATCAACACCGGGGAGCTGTTTTTT	CASSINTGELFF	many	12	TRBJ2-2	TRBV9	NA
TGCAGTGCTACCTTGACTAGCGGGAGAAACGAGCAGTTCTTC	CSATLTSGRNEQFF	many	14	TRBJ2-1	TRBV20-1	TRBD2
TGTGCCAGCAGCCGCCGGGACGGCGGCACAGATACGCAGTATTTT	CASSRRDGGTDTQYF	many	15	TRBJ2-3	TRBV12-3/TRBV12-4	NA
TGTGCCAGCAGTTTCGTGGGGACGGGCAATCAGCCCCAGCATTTT	CASSFVGTGNQPQHF	few	15	TRBJ1-5	TRBV28	NA
TGCAGTGCTAGCAGGCACGAGCAGTACTTC	CSASRHEQYF	few	10	TRBJ2-7	TRBV20-1	NA
TGTGCCAGCAGCCCCAGGAGGGATACGCAGTATTTT	CASSPRRDTQYF	few	12	TRBJ2-3	TRBV12-3/TRBV12-4	NA
TGTGCCCTCCGGGAGGGGCTCGGTGAGCAGTTCTTC	CALREGLGEQFF	many	12	TRBJ2-1	TRBV30	TRBD2
TGTGCCAGCAGCTTGGACGGGAGGGCTGTCAATGAGCAGTTCTTC	CASSLDGRAVNEQFF	many	15	TRBJ2-1	TRBV7-2	TRBD2
TGTGCCAGCAGTTTTCTGGACGGGAACACTGAAGCTTTCTTT	CASSFLDGNTEAFF	NA	14	TRBJ1-1	TRBV27	NA
TGCAGCGTTCAAAATAGAGATCAGCCCCAGCATTTT	CSVQNRDQPQHF	many	12	TRBJ1-5	TRBV29-1	NA
TGTGCCAGCAGTGAAGCGCTAACACTAGCAGTGAGCTCTGGGGCCAACGTCCTGACTTTC	CASSEALTLAVSSGANVLTF	NA	20	TRBJ2-6	TRBV2	NA
TGTGCCAGCAGCTACGGCGGATCTAATGAAAAACTGTTTTTT	CASSYGGSNEKLFF	NA	14	TRBJ1-4	TRBV11-2	NA
TGTGCCAGCAGTGGGCGCGGGGGGACTAGCGGAAACAAAAACATTCAGTACTTC	CASSGRGGTSGNKNIQYF	many	18	TRBJ2-4	TRBV2	TRBD2
TGCGCCAGCAGCTTTCTGACTAGCGAGGATACGCAGTATTTT	CASSFLTSEDTQYF	few	14	TRBJ2-3	TRBV5-1	TRBD2
TGTGCCAGCTCGCAAAGGACTACTTCCTACAATGAGCAGTTCTTC	CASSQRTTSYNEQFF	NA	15	TRBJ2-1	TRBV18	NA
TGTGCCACCAGTGATTTGGGGGGCAGAGACACCGGGGAGCTGTTTTTT	CATSDLGGRDTGELFF	many	16	TRBJ2-2	TRBV24-1	NA
TGTGCCAGCAGCCAATCAAGGGTTGGCTACGAGCAGTACTTC	CASSQSRVGYEQYF	few	14	TRBJ2-7	TRBV7-8	NA
TGTGCCAGCAGTTCAGACCGGGACAGGCGAGAGACCCAGTACTTC	CASSSDRDRRETQYF	many	15	TRBJ2-5	TRBV28	TRBD1
TGTGCCAGCTCACGGGACAGTGAGGGAAATTCACCCCTCCACTTT	CASSRDSEGNSPLHF	NA	15	TRBJ1-6	TRBV18	TRBD1
TGTGCCAGCAGTTCCGGGACAGGGATTAATCAGCCCCAGCATTTT	CASSSGTGINQPQHF	many	15	TRBJ1-5	TRBV7-9	TRBD1